Shown below are 18 T cell receptor beta chains from a single sample sequenced in a study of T cell responses to AZD1222 COVID-19 vaccine. Assay used: immunoSEQ multiplex PCR; TCRdb lists only in-frame clones, some missing. The sample lists under 150,000 clones; roughly 93% were seen once. Specimen: peripheral blood, collected 28 days after the second AZD1222 dose. These receptors all stem from an adult who received the AZD1222 COVID-19 vaccine.

The chain combines TRBV7-8 with TRBJ1-6, with 9 positions matching TRBD1. This CDR3 is 16 amino acids long. Germline-derived CDR1 and CDR2 are SGHVS and FQNEAQ. J was trimmed by 10 bases and V by 5 bases; bases with no gene match: 12. The CDR3: CASSTSSGTGRSPLHF. Here the CDR3 DNA reads TGTGCCAGCAGCACTAGCTCCGGGACAGGGAGATCACCCCTCCACTTT.

The rearrangement joins TRBV30 to TRBJ1-1, with D unresolved. Germline loops: CDR1 GTSNPN, CDR2 SVGIG (reference sequence). Trimming pared 4 bases from V and 3 bases from J, leaving 9 bases between. This CDR3 contains 12 residues. CDR3 protein: CAWTGGYTEAFF. The CDR3 bases are TGTGCCTGGACAGGTGGGTACACTGAAGCTTTCTTT.

This clone has only one observation. The V call is TRBV9, the J call TRBJ2-5; 7 bases are shared with TRBD1. The CDR3 contains 14 residues. The germline CDR1 and CDR2 sequences are SGDLS and YYNGEE. The trim removed 4 bases at V and 4 bases at J, leaving 7 bases unmatched. The CDR3 spells CASSPRAGGETQYF. The CDR3 nucleotides are TGTGCCAGCAGCCCCCGGGCAGGGGGAGAGACCCAGTACTTC.

The chain recombines TRBV5-1 with TRBJ2-3; no definite D call. Germline values: CDR1 SGHRS, CDR2 YFSETQ. This CDR3 contains 14 residues. Trimming removed 4 bases at V and 1 base at J, with 10 bases between. The CDR3 is CASSPARGTDTQYF. The CDR3 DNA reads as TGCGCCAGCAGCCCTGCTAGAGGCACAGATACGCAGTATTTT.

The V and J genes are TRBV7-9 and TRBJ2-7, with TRBD2 identical over 8 bases. CDR3 length: 13 residues. Germline assignment: CDR1 SEHNR and CDR2 FQNEAQ (reference sequence). V lost 5 bases to trimming and J lost 3 bases; unmatched junction nucleotides: 3. CDR3 nucleotides: TGTGCCAGCAGCCTTACTAGCGGCTACGAGCAGTACTTC. Its translation: CASSLTSGYEQYF.

This chain uses TRBV10-3 with TRBJ1-1; no definite D call. This CDR3 contains 14 residues. The germline gives CDR1 ENHRY, CDR2 SYGVKD. Deletions cut 3 bases from V and 4 bases from J, with 12 bases between. CDR3 region: CAISDFAKGTEAFF. CDR3 sequence (DNA): TGTGCCATCAGTGACTTCGCTAAGGGCACTGAAGCTTTCTTT.

The V gene is TRBV7-3, the J gene TRBJ2-3, with a tentative D call TRBD1 (6 bases). Germline values: CDR1 SGHTA, CDR2 FQGTGA. The CDR3 extends over 14 amino acids. V was trimmed by 2 bases and J by 4 bases, leaving 10 bases between them. The CDR3 sequence is CASSLFRGSDTQYF. The CDR3 region has the DNA TGTGCCAGCAGCTTATTCAGGGGCTCAGATACGCAGTATTTT.

The rearrangement uses TRBV11-2 and TRBJ1-1; D is uncertain. This CDR3 spans 14 amino acids. Trimming pared 0 bases from V and 0 bases from J, leaving 5 bases between. Germline loops: CDR1 SGHAT, CDR2 FQNNGV. The CDR3 loop reads CASSLDTMNTEAFF. The CDR3, as DNA: TGTGCCAGCAGCTTAGACACCATGAACACTGAAGCTTTCTTT.

This CDR3 reads CAWGTGGAETQYF. The CDR3 region has the DNA TGTGCCTGGGGGACAGGGGGCGCGGAGACCCAGTACTTC. This rearrangement joins TRBV30 to TRBJ2-5; 12 nucleotides align to TRBD1. V lost 5 bases and J lost 5; bases outside the gene matches: 3. The CDR3 length is 13 residues. Germline lookup yields CDR1 GTSNPN and CDR2 SVGIG (reference sequence). Together with reference TRBV30 and TRBJ2-5, the CDR3 gives the full variable domain: SQTIHQWPATLVQPVGSPLSLECTVEGTSNPNLYWYRQAAGRGLQLLFYSVGIGQISSEVPQNLSASRPQDRQFILSSKKLLLSDSGFYLCAWGTGGAETQYFGPGTRLLVL.

The table lists this clone with a few counts. The chain has TRBV5-1 and TRBJ2-7, with a weak D call TRBD1 (6 bases). Trimming pared 4 bases from V and 5 bases from J, leaving 22 bases between. The CDR3 length is 16 residues. The germline V gene encodes CDR1 SGHRS and CDR2 YFSETQ. This CDR3 reads CASSPTYGGTFDEQYF. The CDR3 DNA reads TGCGCCAGCAGCCCGACTTATGGGGGCACCTTCGACGAGCAGTACTTC.

This chain links TRBV7-5 with TRBJ2-7; the table's D call, TRBD2, was not checked against the DNA. TRBV7-5 represents a pseudogene. The CDR3 is 16 amino acids. The CDR3 region is CVRSLFGLAGYYEQYF. CDR3 nucleotide sequence: TGTGTCAGAAGCCTATTCGGACTAGCGGGGTACTACGAGCAGTACTTC.

Turning to this clone: Other DNA sequences from this sample encode an identical CDR3 as well. This chain connects TRBV19 to TRBJ1-1; perhaps TRBD1 as D (5 bases). Per germline, CDR1 LNHDA and CDR2 SQIVND (reference sequence). V lost 6 bases and J lost 4, with 9 bases in between. CDR3 size: 12 residues. CDR3 in DNA: TGTGCCAGTAGATGGGGCTCCACTGAAGCTTTCTTT. Residues: CASRWGSTEAFF.

V usage is TRBV19 and J usage is TRBJ1-3; 7 bases agree with TRBD1. V lost 3 bases and J lost 3; bases outside the gene matches: 5. Germline-derived CDR1 and CDR2 are LNHDA and SQIVND (reference sequence). There are 15 residues in the CDR3. In DNA form, the CDR3 reads TGTGCCAGTAGTATGAGGGACAGAGATGGAAACACCATATATTTT. Translated, it gives CASSMRDRDGNTIYF.

This chain uses TRBV18 with TRBJ2-3; D unresolved. The CDR3 has 12 residues. Germline V CDR1 and CDR2: KGHSH, LQKENI. V dropped 3 bases and J dropped 11 bases, with 12 bases sitting between them. The CDR3 sequence: CASSPDRWGQYF. CDR3 nucleotides: TGTGCCAGCTCACCGGATCGCTGGGGGCAGTATTTT. Complete variable domain (other parts from reference TRBV18 and TRBJ2-3): NAGVMQNPRHLVRRRGQEARLRCSPMKGHSHVYWYRQLPEEGLKFMVYLQKENIIDESGMPKERFSAEFPKEGPSILRIQQVVRGDSAAYFCASSPDRWGQYFGPGTRLTVL.

This clone was seen a handful of times. V gene TRBV10-3 combines with J gene TRBJ2-5; D perhaps matches TRBD2 (5 bases). Trimming cost V 3 bases and J 4 bases, with 6 bases left between them. The germline V gene has CDR1 ENHRY and CDR2 SYGVKD. The CDR3 consists of 12 residues. DNA of the CDR3: TGTGCCATCAGTGAAGCGGTAGAGACCCAGTACTTC. The encoded protein is CAISEAVETQYF.

With regard to this clone: Other DNA sequences in this specimen translate into the identical CDR3. This sequence joins TRBV6-5 and TRBJ1-1; the D is unclear. This CDR3 is built from 14 residues. Trimming shortened V by 2 bases and J by 1 base, and 8 bases separated the two germline ends. In germline, CDR1 is MNHEY, CDR2 SVGAGI. The CDR3 region has the DNA TGTGCCAGCAGTTACAGGGCGGGGAACACTGAAGCTTTCTTT. It translates to CASSYRAGNTEAFF.

This chain joins TRBV11-2 and TRBJ2-2, with D tentatively TRBD2 (6 bases). The V and J ends lost 6 bases and 4 bases respectively, with 12 bases between them. The CDR3 spans 14 residues. The germline gives CDR1 SGHAT, CDR2 FQNNGV. CDR3 in DNA: TGTGCCAGCAGTCGGGGGACTGCCACCGGGGAGCTGTTTTTT. It translates to CASSRGTATGELFF.

This chain joins TRBV6-1 and TRBJ2-3; no clear D gene. Per germline, CDR1 MNHNS and CDR2 SASEGT. The V end lost 3 bases, the J end lost 10 bases, and 14 bases lay between the germline ends. The length of the CDR3 is 13 residues. The CDR3 loop reads CASSEAWGSAQYF. The DNA of the CDR3 is TGTGCCAGCAGTGAGGCGTGGGGTTCTGCGCAGTATTTT.